The rows below give T cell receptor beta chains drawn from one sample of a study of Graves' ophthalmopathy and Graves' hyperthyroidism. Each CDR3 protein gets one entry after TCRdb re-called the multiplex PCR reads with MiXCR. Among about 660,000 distinct CDR3 sequences listed, about 41% were seen once. Input material: peripheral blood. The source of these receptors is an adult man with Graves' ophthalmopathy. The CDR3 runs from the conserved cysteine through the conserved F or W. Fields, in order: clone size, J gene, V gene, D gene, CDR3 protein, CDR3 DNA. D genes are given only for firm matches. Rows give clone size only sometimes, using once, few, many, or a class for an expanded clone.

>NA|TRBJ2-7|TRBV19|TRBD1
CASSPPDRPREQYF
TGTGCCAGTAGTCCCCCGGACAGGCCAAGAGAGCAGTACTTC
>NA|TRBJ2-1|TRBV10-3|NA
CAMAGIDQFF
TGTGCTATGGCGGGGATCGATCAGTTCTTC
>NA|TRBJ1-1|TRBV7-2|NA
CASSLSRAEAFF
TGTGCCAGCAGCTTATCGAGGGCTGAAGCTTTCTTT
>many|TRBJ1-5|TRBV6-5|TRBD1
CASSHDRGTGQPQHF
TGTGCCAGCAGCCACGACAGGGGAACGGGGCAGCCCCAGCATTTT
>NA|TRBJ1-6|TRBV12-5|NA
CASGLVRGSRDSSYNSPLHF
TGTGCTAGTGGTTTGGTACGAGGAAGCAGAGATAGCTCCTATAATTCACCCCTCCACTTT
>NA|TRBJ1-1|TRBV19|NA
CALPRPQVAEAFF
TGTGCCCTCCCCAGGCCTCAGGTGGCTGAAGCTTTCTTT
>few|TRBJ1-1|TRBV5-1|NA
CASSLEQGTSNTEAFF
TGCGCCAGCAGCTTGGAGCAGGGCACCTCGAACACTGAAGCTTTCTTT
>NA|TRBJ2-7|TRBV7-8|TRBD2
CASSPPRLAGGRIGEQYF
TGCGCCAGCAGCCCCCCTCGACTAGCGGGAGGGCGGATTGGCGAGCAGTACTTC
>NA|TRBJ2-5|TRBV10-3|TRBD2
CAIRGTSGETQYF
TGTGCCATCAGAGGGACTAGCGGAGAGACCCAGTACTTC
>few|TRBJ2-7|TRBV4-2|NA
CASSQDTSITYEQYF
TGTGCCAGCAGCCAAGATACGTCCATAACCTACGAGCAGTACTTC
>NA|TRBJ1-2|TRBV10-3|NA
CASATSSYGYTF
TGTGCCAGCGCTACCAGCTCCTATGGCTACACCTTC
>NA|TRBJ1-1|TRBV7-1|NA
CASRSRTVNTEAFF
TGTGCCAGCAGGTCACGGACGGTGAACACTGAAGCTTTCTTT
>few|TRBJ2-7|TRBV7-2|TRBD1
CASSRTGNLFYEQYF
TGTGCCAGCAGCCGGACAGGGAATCTGTTCTACGAGCAGTACTTC
>NA|TRBJ2-7|TRBV7-9|NA
CASSLAQRYF
TGTGCCAGCAGCTTAGCCCAGCGGTACTTC
>many|TRBJ1-2|TRBV12-3/TRBV12-4|NA
CASSGQTIGRYTF
TGTGCCAGCAGTGGACAGACTATTGGACGCTACACCTTC
>few|TRBJ2-7|TRBV12-3/TRBV12-4|TRBD1
CASSLPDTYGTGGSEQYF
TGTGCCAGCAGTTTGCCGGACACGTATGGGACAGGGGGCTCCGAGCAGTACTTC
>many|TRBJ2-5|TRBV20-1|TRBD2
CSVGRGWETQYF
TGCAGCGTAGGGAGGGGATGGGAGACCCAGTACTTC
>many|TRBJ1-5|TRBV7-2|TRBD1
CASSRQGISNQPQHF
TGTGCCAGCAGCAGACAGGGGATAAGCAATCAGCCCCAGCATTTT
>NA|TRBJ1-4|TRBV30|NA
CAWNLQGNEKLFF
TGTGCCTGGAACCTACAGGGAAATGAAAAACTGTTTTTT
>NA|TRBJ2-7|TRBV9|NA
CASSPWDGTYEQYF
TGTGCCAGCAGCCCCTGGGACGGCACCTACGAGCAGTACTTC
>many|TRBJ2-5|TRBV5-4|NA
CASSFRGRSGETQYF
TGTGCCAGCAGCTTTCGGGGGCGTTCAGGGGAGACCCAGTACTTC
>many|TRBJ2-7|TRBV11-1|TRBD1
CASSFEPGTGTYEQYF
TGTGCCAGCAGCTTCGAACCCGGGACAGGGACTTACGAGCAGTACTTC
>many|TRBJ2-5|TRBV29-1|TRBD2
CSVNRLAGRGETQYF
TGCAGCGTTAACAGACTAGCGGGACGTGGAGAGACCCAGTACTTC
>NA|TRBJ2-2|TRBV7-3|NA
CASSQGLGATGELFF
TGTGCCAGCAGCCAAGGCCTGGGGGCAACCGGGGAGCTGTTTTTT